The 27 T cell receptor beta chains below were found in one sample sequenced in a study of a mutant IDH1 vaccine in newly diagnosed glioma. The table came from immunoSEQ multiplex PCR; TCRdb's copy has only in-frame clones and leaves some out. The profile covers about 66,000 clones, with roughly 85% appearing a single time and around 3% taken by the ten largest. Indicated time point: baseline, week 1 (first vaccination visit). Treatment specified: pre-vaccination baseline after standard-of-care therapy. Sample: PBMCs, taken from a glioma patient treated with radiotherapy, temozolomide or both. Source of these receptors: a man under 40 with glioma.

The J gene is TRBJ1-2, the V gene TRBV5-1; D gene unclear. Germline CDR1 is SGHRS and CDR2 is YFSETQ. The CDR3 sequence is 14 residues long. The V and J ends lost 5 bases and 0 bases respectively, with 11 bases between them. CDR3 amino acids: CASSEVASNYGYTF. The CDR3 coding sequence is TGCGCCAGCAGTGAGGTAGCCTCTAACTATGGCTACACCTTC.

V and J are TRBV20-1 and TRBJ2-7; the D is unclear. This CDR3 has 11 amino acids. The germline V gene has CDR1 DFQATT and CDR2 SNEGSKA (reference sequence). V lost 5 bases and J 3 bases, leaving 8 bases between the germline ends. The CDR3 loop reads CSASTYYEQYF. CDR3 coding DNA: TGCAGTGCTTCGACTTACTACGAGCAGTACTTC.

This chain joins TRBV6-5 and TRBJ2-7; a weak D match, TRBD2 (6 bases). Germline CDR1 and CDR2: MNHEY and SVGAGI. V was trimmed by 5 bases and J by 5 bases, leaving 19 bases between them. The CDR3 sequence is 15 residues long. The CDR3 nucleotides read TGTGCCAGCAGTCCTTTGACTCGGGGGAAGGACGAGCAGTACTTC. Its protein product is CASSPLTRGKDEQYF.

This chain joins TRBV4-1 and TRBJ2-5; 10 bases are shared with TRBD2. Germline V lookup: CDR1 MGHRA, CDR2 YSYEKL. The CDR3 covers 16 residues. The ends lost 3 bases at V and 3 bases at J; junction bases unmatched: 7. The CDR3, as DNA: TGCGCCAGCAGCCATCCCTCTAGCGGGGGAGAAGAGACCCAGTACTTC. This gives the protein CASSHPSSGGEETQYF.

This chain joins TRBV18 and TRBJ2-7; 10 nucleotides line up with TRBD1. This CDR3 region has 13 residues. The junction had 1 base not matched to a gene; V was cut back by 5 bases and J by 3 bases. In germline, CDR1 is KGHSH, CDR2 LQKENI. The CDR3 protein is CASSGTGDYEQYF. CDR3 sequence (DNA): TGTGCCAGCTCAGGGACAGGGGACTACGAGCAGTACTTC.

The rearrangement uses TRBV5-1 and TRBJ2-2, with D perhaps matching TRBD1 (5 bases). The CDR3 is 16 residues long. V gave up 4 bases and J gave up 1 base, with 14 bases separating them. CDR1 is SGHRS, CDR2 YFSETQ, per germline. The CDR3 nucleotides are TGCGCCAGCAGCACCGGACATATGGGGAACACCGGGGAGCTGTTTTTT. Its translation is CASSTGHMGNTGELFF.

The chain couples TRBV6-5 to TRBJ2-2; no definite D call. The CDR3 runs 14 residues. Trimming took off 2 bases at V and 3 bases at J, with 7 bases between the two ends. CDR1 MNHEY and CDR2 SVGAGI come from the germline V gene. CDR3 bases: TGTGCCAGCAGTTACAGGGCCTACACCGGGGAGCTGTTTTTT. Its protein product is CASSYRAYTGELFF.

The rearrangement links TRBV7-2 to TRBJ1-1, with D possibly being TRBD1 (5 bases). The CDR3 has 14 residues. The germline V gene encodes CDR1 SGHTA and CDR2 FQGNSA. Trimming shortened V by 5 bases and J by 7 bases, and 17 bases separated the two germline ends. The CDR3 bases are TGTGCCAGCAGCCACCGGGACTTGATGAGTGAAGCTTTCTTT. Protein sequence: CASSHRDLMSEAFF. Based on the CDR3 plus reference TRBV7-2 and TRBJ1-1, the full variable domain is GAGVSQSPSNKVTEKGKDVELRCDPISGHTALYWYRQSLGQGLEFLIYFQGNSAPDKSGLPSDRFSAERTGGSVSTLTIQRTQQEDSAVYLCASSHRDLMSEAFFGQGTRLTVV.

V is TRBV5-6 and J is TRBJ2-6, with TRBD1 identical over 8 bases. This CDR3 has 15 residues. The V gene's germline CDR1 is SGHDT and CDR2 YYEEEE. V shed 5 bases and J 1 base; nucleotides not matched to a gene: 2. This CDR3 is CASSWTGSGANVLTF. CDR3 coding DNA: TGTGCCAGCAGTTGGACAGGGTCTGGGGCCAACGTCCTGACTTTC.

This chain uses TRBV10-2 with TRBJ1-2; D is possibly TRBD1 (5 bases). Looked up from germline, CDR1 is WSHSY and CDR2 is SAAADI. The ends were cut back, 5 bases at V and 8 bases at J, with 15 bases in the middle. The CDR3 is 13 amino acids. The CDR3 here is CASSQRGERGYTF. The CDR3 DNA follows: TGCGCCAGCAGTCAGAGAGGGGAGAGGGGCTACACCTTC.

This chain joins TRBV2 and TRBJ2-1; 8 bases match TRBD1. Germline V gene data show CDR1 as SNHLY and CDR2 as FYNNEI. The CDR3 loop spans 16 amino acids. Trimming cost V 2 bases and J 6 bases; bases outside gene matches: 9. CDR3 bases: TGTGCCAGCAGTGAATTAATGGACAGGGTATTCAATGAGCAGTTCTTC. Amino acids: CASSELMDRVFNEQFF.

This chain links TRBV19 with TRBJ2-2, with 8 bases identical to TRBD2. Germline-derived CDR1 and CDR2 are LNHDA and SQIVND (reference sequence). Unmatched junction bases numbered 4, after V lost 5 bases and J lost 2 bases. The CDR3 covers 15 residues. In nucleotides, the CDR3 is TGTGCCAGTAGTTTGGGACTAGTTAACACCGGGGAGCTGTTTTTT. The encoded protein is CASSLGLVNTGELFF.

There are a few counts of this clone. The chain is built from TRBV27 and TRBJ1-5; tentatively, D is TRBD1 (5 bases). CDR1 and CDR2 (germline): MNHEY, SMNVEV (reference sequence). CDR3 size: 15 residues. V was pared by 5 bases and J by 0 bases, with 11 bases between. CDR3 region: CASSAPGDSNQPQHF. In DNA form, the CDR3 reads TGTGCCAGCAGTGCCCCGGGGGATAGCAATCAGCCCCAGCATTTT.

CDR3 residues: CASSTTGIVADTQYF. CDR3 sequence (DNA): TGTGCCAGCAGTACAACAGGGATAGTCGCAGATACGCAGTATTTT. The gene calls are TRBV5-5 and TRBJ2-3, with a tentative D call TRBD1 (6 bases). The length of the CDR3 is 15 residues. The germline V gene encodes CDR1 SGHKS and CDR2 YYEKEE (reference sequence). V was trimmed by 5 bases and J by 4 bases, leaving 17 bases between them.

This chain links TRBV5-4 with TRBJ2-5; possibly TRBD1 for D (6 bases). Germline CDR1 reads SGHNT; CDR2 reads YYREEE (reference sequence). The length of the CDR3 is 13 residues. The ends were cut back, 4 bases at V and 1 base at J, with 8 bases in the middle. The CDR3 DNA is TGTGCCAGCAGCGACAGGACCCAAGAGACCCAGTACTTC. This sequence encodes CASSDRTQETQYF.

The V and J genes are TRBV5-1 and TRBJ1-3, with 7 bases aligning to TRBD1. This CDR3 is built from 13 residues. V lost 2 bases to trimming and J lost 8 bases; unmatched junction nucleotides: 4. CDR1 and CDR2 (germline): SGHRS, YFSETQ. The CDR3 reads CASSFTGVDTIYF. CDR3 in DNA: TGCGCCAGCAGCTTTACAGGGGTGGACACCATATATTTT.

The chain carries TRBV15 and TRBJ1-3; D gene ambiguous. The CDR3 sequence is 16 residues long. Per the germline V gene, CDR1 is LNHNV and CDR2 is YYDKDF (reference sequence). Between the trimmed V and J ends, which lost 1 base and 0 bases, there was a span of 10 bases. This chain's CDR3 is CATSRAGESSGNTIYF. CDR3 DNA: TGTGCCACCAGCAGAGCGGGAGAGAGCTCTGGAAACACCATATATTTT.

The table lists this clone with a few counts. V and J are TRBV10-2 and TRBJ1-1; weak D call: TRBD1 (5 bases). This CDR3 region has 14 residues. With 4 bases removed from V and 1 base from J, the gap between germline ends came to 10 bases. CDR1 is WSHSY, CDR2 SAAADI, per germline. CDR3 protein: CASSGQFGNTEAFF. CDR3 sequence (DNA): TGCGCCAGCAGTGGACAGTTCGGGAACACTGAAGCTTTCTTT.

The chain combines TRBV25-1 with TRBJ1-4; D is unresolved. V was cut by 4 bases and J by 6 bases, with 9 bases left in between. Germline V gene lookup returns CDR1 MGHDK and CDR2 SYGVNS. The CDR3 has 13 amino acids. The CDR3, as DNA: TGTGCCAGCAGTGGTACTGGGGATGAAAAACTGTTTTTT. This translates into CASSGTGDEKLFF.

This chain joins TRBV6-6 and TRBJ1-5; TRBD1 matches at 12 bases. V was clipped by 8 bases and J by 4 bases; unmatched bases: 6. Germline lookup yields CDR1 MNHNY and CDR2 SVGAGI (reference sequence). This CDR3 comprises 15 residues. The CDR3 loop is CASRPGQGANQPQHF. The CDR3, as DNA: TGTGCCAGCCGCCCGGGACAGGGGGCGAATCAGCCCCAGCATTTT.

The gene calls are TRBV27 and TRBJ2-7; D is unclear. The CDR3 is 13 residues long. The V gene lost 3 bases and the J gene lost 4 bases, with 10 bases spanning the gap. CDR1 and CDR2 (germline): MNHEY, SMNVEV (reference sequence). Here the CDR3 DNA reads TGTGCCAGCAGTTTCTCGAAAACGTACGAGCAGTACTTC. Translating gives CASSFSKTYEQYF.

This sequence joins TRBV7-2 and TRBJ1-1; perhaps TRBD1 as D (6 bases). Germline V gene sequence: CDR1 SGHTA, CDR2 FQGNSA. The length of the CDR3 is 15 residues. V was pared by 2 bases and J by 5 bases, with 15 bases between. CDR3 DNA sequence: TGTGCCAGCAGCTTACCACAGGGCACGGCTACTGAAGCTTTCTTT. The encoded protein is CASSLPQGTATEAFF. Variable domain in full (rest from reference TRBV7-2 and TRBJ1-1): GAGVSQSPSNKVTEKGKDVELRCDPISGHTALYWYRQSLGQGLEFLIYFQGNSAPDKSGLPSDRFSAERTGGSVSTLTIQRTQQEDSAVYLCASSLPQGTATEAFFGQGTRLTVV.

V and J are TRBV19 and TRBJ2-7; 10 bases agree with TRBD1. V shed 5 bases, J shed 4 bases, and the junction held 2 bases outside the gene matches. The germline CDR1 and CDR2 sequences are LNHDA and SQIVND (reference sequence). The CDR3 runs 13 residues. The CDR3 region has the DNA TGTGCCAGTAGTGTGGGACAGGGGTACGAGCAGTACTTC. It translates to CASSVGQGYEQYF.

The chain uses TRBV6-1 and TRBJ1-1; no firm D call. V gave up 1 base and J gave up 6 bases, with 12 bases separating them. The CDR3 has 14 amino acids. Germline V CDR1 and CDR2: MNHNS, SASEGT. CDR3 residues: CASSEGLVAPEAFF. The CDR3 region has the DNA TGTGCCAGCAGTGAAGGGTTGGTCGCCCCTGAAGCTTTCTTT.

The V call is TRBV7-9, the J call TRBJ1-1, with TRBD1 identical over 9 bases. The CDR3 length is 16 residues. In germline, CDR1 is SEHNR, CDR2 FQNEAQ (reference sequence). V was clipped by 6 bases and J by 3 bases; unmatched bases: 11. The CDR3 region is CASSWDREPVHTEAFF. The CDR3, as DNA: TGTGCCAGCAGTTGGGACAGGGAACCCGTTCACACTGAAGCTTTCTTT.

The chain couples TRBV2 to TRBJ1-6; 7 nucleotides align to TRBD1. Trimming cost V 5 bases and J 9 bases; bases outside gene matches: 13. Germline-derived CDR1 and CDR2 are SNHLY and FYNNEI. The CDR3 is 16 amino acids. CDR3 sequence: CASSQHPQGRFSPLHF. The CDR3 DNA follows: TGTGCCAGCAGTCAACACCCACAGGGGCGCTTTTCACCCCTCCACTTT.

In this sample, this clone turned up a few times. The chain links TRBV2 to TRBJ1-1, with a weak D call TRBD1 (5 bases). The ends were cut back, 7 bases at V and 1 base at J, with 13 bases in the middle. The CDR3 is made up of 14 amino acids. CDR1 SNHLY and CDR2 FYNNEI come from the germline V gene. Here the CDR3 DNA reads TGTGCCAGCAATCAGGGCTCGCAGAACACTGAAGCTTTCTTT. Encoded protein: CASNQGSQNTEAFF.